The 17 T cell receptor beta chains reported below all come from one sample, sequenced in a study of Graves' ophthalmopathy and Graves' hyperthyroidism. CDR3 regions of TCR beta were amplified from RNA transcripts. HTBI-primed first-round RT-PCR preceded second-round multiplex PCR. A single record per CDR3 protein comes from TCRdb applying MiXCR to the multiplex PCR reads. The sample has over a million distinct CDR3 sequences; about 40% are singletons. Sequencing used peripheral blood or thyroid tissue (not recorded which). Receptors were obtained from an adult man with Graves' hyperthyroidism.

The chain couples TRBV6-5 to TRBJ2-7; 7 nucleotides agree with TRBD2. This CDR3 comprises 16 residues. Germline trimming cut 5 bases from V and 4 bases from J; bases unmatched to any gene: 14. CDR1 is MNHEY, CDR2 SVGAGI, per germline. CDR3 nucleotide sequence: TGTGCCAGCAGTGAAGCTCTGGCGGGAGTAGGTTACGAGCAGTACTTC. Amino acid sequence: CASSEALAGVGYEQYF.

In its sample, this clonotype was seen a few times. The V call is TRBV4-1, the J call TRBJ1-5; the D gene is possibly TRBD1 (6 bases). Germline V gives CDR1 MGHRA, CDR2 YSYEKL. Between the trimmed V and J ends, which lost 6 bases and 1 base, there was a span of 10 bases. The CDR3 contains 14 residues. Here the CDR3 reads CASRKQGSNQPQHF. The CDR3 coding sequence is TGCGCCAGCAGGAAGCAGGGGAGCAATCAGCCCCAGCATTTT.

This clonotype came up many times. The CDR3 DNA reads TGCAGTGCCCCCGACCCTGCAGGGAAGAGCTCCTACGAGCAGTACTTC. It translates to CSAPDPAGKSSYEQYF. This rearrangement joins TRBV20-1 to TRBJ2-7; maybe TRBD1 (5 bases). The CDR3 contains 16 residues. V was shortened by 6 bases and J by 0 bases, with 21 bases between the two germline ends. Germline CDR1 DFQATT, CDR2 SNEGSKA (reference sequence).

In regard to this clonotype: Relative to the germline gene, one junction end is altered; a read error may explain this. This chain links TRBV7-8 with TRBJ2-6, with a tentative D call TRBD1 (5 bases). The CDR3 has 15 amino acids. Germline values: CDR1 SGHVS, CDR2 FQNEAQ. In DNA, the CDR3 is TGTGCCAGCGGCTTCGGACACACTGGGGCCAACGTCCTGACTTTC. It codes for CASGFGHTGANVLTF.

The CDR3 spells CASSPSGGRSYEQYF. As DNA, the CDR3 is TGTGCCAGCAGTCCGTCCGGGGGGCGCTCCTACGAGCAGTACTTC. V and J are TRBV2 and TRBJ2-7, with D possibly TRBD2 on 7 matching bases. Trimming cost V 5 bases and J 0 bases, with 14 bases left between them. Germline V gene sequence: CDR1 SNHLY, CDR2 FYNNEI. CDR3 length equals 15 residues.

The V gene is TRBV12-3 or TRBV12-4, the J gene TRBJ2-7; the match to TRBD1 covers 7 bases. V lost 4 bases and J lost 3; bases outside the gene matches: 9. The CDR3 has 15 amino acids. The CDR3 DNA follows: TGTGCCAGCAGTTCAAACAGGGGTTATTTCTACGAGCAGTACTTC. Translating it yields CASSSNRGYFYEQYF.

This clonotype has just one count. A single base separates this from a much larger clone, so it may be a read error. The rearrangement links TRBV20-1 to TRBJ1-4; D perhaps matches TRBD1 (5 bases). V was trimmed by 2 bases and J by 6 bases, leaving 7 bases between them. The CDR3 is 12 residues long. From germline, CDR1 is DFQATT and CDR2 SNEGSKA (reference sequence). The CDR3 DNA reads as TGCAGTGCTAGATTGGGGGATGAAAAACTGTTTTTT. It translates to CSARLGDEKLFF.

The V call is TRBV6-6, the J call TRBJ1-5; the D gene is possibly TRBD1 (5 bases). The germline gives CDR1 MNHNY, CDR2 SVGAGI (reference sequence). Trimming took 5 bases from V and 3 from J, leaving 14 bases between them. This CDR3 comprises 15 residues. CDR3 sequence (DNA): TGTGCCAGCAGTCTGCGTGGGGGGTTCAATCAGCCCCAGCATTTT. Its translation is CASSLRGGFNQPQHF.

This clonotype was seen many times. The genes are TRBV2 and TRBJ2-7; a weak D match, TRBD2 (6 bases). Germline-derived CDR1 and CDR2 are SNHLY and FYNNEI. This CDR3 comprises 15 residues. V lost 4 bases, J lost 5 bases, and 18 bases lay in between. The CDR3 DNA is TGTGCCAGCAGTGGAGTTGGAGGGGTAGGGAACGAGCAGTACTTC. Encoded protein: CASSGVGGVGNEQYF.

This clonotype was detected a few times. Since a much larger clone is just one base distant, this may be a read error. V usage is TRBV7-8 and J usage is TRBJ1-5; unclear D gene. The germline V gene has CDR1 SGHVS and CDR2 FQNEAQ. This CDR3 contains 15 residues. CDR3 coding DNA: TGTGCCAGCAGCCCGGGAGGGATCGGCCATCAGCCCCGGCATTTT. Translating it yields CASSPGGIGHQPRHF.

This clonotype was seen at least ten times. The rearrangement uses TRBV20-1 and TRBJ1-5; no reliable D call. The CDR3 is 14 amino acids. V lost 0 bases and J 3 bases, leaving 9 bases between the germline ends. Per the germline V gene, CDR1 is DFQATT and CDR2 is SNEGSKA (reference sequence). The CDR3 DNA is TGCAGTGCTAGAGATCTCCGTTACAATCAGCCCCAGCATTTT. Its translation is CSARDLRYNQPQHF.

CDR3 nucleotides: TGCAGCGTTCCCACAGGGAACACTGAGTACGAGCAGTACTTC. Residues: CSVPTGNTEYEQYF. The rearrangement uses TRBV29-1 and TRBJ2-7, with D perhaps matching TRBD1 (6 bases). CDR1 and CDR2 from the germline V gene are SQVTM and ANQGSEA. The CDR3 contains 14 residues. Trimming cost V 5 bases and J 4 bases, with 18 bases left between them.

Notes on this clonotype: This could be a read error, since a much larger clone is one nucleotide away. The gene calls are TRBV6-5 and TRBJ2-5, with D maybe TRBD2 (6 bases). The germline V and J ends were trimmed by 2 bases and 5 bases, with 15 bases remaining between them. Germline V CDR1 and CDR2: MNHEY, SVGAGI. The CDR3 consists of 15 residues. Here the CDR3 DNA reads TGTGCCAGCAGTTACGTAGCGGAGGGATGTGAGACCCAGTACTTC. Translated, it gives CASSYVAEGCETQYF.

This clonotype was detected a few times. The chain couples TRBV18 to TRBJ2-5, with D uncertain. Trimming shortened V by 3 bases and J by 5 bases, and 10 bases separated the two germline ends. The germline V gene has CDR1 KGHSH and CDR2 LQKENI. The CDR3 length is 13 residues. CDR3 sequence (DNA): TGTGCCAGCTCACCTTACTGGGGTGAGACCCAGTACTTC. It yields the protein CASSPYWGETQYF.

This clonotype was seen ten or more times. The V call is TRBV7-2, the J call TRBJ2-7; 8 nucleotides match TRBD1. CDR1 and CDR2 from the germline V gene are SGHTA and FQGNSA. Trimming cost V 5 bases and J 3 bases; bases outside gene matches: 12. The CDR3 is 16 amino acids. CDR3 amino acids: CASSPPVGQGRYEQYF. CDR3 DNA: TGTGCCAGCAGCCCCCCAGTCGGACAGGGCCGCTACGAGCAGTACTTC.

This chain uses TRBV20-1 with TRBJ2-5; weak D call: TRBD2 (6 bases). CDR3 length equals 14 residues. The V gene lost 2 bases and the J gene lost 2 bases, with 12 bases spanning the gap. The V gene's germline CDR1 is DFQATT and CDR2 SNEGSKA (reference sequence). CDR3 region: CSARSGLQQETQYF. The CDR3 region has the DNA TGCAGTGCTAGATCTGGACTACAACAAGAGACCCAGTACTTC.

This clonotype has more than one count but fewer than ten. This CDR3 is CASSLIGRITGELFF. The CDR3 DNA reads as TGTGCCAGCAGTTTAATTGGGCGCATCACCGGGGAGCTGTTTTTT. This rearrangement joins TRBV12-3 or TRBV12-4 to TRBJ2-2; D unclear. Trimming took off 2 bases at V and 4 bases at J, with 11 bases between the two ends. The CDR3 is made up of 15 amino acids.